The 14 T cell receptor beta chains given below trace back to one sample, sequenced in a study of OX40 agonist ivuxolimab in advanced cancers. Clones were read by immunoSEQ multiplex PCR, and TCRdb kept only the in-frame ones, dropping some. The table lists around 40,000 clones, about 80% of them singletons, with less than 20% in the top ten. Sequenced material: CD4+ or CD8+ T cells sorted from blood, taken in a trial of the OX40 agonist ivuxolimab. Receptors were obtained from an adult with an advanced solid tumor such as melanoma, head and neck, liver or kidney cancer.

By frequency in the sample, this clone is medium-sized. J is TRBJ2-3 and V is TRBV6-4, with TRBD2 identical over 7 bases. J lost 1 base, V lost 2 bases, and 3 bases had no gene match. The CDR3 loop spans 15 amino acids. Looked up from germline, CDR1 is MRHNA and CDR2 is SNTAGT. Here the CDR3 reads CASSDLLAGTDTQYF. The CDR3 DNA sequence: TGTGCCAGCAGTGACCTCCTAGCGGGCACAGATACGCAGTATTTT.

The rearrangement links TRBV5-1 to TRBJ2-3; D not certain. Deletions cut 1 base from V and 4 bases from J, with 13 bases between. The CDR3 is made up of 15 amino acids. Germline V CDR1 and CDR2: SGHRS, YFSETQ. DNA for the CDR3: TGCGCCAGCAGCTTGTTAGGAAGTTTAGCAGATACGCAGTATTTT. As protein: CASSLLGSLADTQYF.

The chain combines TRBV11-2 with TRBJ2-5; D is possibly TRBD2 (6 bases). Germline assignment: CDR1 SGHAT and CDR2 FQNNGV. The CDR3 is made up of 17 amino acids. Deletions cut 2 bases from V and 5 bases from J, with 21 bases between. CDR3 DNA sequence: TGTGCCAGCAGCTTATTCCCTCCTAGCGCAGAGGGGGAGACCCAGTACTTC. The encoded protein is CASSLFPPSAEGETQYF.

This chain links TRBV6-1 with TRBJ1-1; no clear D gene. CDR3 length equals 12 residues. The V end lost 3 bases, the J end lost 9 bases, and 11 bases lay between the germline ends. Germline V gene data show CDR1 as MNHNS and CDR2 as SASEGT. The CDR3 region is CASSEAGPKAFF. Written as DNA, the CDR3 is TGTGCCAGCAGTGAGGCAGGACCTAAAGCTTTCTTT.

The CDR3 loop reads CASSLVGWPDSGNTIYF. The CDR3 DNA follows: TGTGCCAGCAGCTTAGTCGGTTGGCCGGACTCTGGAAACACCATATATTTT. The chain is built from TRBV7-6 and TRBJ1-3; D gene uncertain. The CDR3 is made up of 17 amino acids. Trimming cost V 1 base and J 0 bases, with 13 bases left between them. Germline loops: CDR1 SGHVS, CDR2 FNYEAQ.

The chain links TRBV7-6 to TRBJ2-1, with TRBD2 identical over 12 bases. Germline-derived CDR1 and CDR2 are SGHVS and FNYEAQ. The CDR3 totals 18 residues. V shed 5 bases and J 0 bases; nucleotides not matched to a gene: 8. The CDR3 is CASSPNLAGGSSYNEQFF. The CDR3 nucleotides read TGTGCCAGCAGCCCCAACCTAGCGGGGGGGAGCTCCTACAATGAGCAGTTCTTC.

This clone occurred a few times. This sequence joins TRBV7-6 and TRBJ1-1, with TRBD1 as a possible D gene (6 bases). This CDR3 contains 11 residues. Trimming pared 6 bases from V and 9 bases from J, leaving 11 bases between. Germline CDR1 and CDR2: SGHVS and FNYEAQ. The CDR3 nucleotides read TGTGCCAGCAGGACCCAGGGGAAAGCTTTCTTT. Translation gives CASRTQGKAFF.

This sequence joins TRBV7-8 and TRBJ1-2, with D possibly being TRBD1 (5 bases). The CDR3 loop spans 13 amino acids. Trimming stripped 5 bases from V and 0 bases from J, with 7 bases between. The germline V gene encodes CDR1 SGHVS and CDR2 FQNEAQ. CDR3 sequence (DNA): TGTGCCAGCAGCACGACAGCTAACTATGGCTACACCTTC. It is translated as CASSTTANYGYTF.

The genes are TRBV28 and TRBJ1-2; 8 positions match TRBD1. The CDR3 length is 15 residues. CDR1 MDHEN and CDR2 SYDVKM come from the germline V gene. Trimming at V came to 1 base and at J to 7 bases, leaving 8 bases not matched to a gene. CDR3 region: CASSLSRQGRFGYTF. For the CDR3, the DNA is TGTGCCAGCAGTTTATCACGACAGGGGAGGTTTGGCTACACCTTC.

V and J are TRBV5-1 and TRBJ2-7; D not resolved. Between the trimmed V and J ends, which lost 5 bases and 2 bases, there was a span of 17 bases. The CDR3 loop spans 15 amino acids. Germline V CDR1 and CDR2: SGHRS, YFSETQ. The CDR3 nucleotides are TGCGCCAGCAGAATGGGCTCGGCCCCGACCTACGAGCAGTACTTC. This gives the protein CASRMGSAPTYEQYF.

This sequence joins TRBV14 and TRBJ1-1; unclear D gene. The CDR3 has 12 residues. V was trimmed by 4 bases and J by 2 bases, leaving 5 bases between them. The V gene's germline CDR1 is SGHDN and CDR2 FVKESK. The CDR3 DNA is TGTGCCAGCAGCCTCACAAACACTGAAGCTTTCTTT. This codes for CASSLTNTEAFF.

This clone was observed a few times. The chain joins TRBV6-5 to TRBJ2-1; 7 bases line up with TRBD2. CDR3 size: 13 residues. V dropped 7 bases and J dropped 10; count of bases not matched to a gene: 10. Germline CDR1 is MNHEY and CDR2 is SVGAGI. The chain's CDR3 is CASTGVLANEQFF. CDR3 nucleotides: TGTGCCAGCACGGGAGTACTAGCGAACGAGCAGTTCTTC.

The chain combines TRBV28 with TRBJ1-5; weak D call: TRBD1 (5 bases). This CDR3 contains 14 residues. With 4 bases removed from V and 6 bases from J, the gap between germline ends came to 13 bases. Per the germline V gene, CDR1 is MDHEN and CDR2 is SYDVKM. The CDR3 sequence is CASSSRAYGQPQHF. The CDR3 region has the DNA TGTGCCAGCAGTTCCAGGGCTTACGGTCAGCCCCAGCATTTT. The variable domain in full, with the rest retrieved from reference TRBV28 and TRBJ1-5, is DVKVTQSSRYLVKRTGEKVFLECVQDMDHENMFWYRQDPGLGLRLIYFSYDVKMKEKGDIPEGYSVSREKKERFSLILESASTNQTSMYLCASSSRAYGQPQHFGDGTRLSIL.

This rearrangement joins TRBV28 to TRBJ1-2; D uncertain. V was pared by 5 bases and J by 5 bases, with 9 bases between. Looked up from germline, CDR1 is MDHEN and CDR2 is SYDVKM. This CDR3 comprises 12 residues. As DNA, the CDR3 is TGTGCCAGCAGTCTAAGTTGGTATGGCTACACCTTC. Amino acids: CASSLSWYGYTF.